The 5 T cell receptor beta chains presented below share a single source sample, sequenced in a study of blood T cells in healthy people across ages (dated by TCRdb to the mid-2010s). Libraries were made using 5' RACE. The reads were generated on an Illumina HiSeq 2500. A second PCR of 7 to 11 cycles was performed with a sample-barcoded 5' primer and a J-beta primer mix. TCRdb took the public reads, trimmed them with fastp at Q25, ran MiXCR for clone calling and kept in-frame beta chains. CDR3 protein sequences are deduplicated, and each keeps its most common genes and DNA. The table for this sample lists 1.4 million or so distinct CDR3 sequences; under 55% of them were counted only once. About 4% of the sample comes from the top ten. Sequencing used blood. Receptor source: a woman aged 18-29 years in good health.

V is TRBV11-2 and J is TRBJ1-2, with unresolved D. The CDR3 is 14 residues long. The V end was cut by 2 bases, the J end by 9 bases, with 16 bases between. Germline lookup yields CDR1 SGHAT and CDR2 FQNNGV. The CDR3 spells CASSLLSDGVSYTF. CDR3 nucleotides: TGTGCCAGCAGCTTATTGAGCGATGGTGTAAGCTACACCTTC.

Worth noting for this clonotype: A junction boundary mismatches the germline segment, possibly from a read error. This chain connects TRBV18 to TRBJ2-7; D is undetermined. The J call is doubtful: the DNA matches TRBJ2-5 better. CDR3 length: 13 amino acids. Germline values: CDR1 KGHSH, CDR2 LQKENI. The CDR3 nucleotides are TGTACCAGCTCACCACGCCCACCGGAGACCCAGTACTTC. Protein sequence: CTSSPRPPETQYF.

J is TRBJ2-3 and V is TRBV7-2; tentatively, D is TRBD1 (6 bases). V dropped 2 bases and J dropped 4 bases, with 10 bases sitting between them. This CDR3 region has 14 residues. Germline V lookup: CDR1 SGHTA, CDR2 FQGNSA. The CDR3 nucleotides are TGTGCCAGCAGCTTAAACAGGGCGGCAGATACGCAGTATTTT. It translates to CASSLNRAADTQYF.

The sample holds many counts of this clonotype. The chain recombines TRBV29-1 with TRBJ2-5; D might be TRBD2 (5 bases). Trimming removed 2 bases at V and 5 bases at J, with 12 bases between. The germline CDR1 and CDR2 sequences are SQVTM and ANQGSEA. CDR3 length: 13 amino acids. The CDR3 here is CSVESTRGETQYF. The CDR3 DNA sequence: TGCAGCGTTGAAAGTACTAGAGGGGAGACCCAGTACTTC.

This clonotype was seen a few times. The J gene is TRBJ2-1, the V gene TRBV29-1, with 9 bases that match TRBD2. After removal of 6 bases from V and 2 bases from J, the junction contained 5 bases not matched to a gene. The length of the CDR3 is 14 residues. CDR1 and CDR2 (germline): SQVTM, ANQGSEA. DNA for the CDR3: TGCAGCGTCTTAGCGGGAGCGGCCTACAATGAGCAGTTCTTC. This gives the protein CSVLAGAAYNEQFF.